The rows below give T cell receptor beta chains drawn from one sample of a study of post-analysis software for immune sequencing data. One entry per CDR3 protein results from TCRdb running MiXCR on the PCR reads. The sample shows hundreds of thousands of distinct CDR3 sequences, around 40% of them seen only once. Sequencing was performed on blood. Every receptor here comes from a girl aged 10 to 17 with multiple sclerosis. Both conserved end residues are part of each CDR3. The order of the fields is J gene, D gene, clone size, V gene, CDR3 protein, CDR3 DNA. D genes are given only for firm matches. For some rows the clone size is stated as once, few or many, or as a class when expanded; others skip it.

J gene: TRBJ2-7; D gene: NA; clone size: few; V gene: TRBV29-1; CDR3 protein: CSVTKRGRYEQYF; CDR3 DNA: TGCAGCGTCACGAAGAGGGGAAGGTACGAGCAGTACTTC
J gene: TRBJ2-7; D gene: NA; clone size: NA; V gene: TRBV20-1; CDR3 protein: CSGKPDSYEQYF; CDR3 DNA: TGCAGTGGGAAGCCAGACTCCTACGAGCAGTACTTC
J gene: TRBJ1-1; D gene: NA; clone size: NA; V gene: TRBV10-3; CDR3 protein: CAITSSRENTEAFF; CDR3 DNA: TGTGCCATCACCTCCTCCCGGGAGAACACTGAAGCTTTCTTT
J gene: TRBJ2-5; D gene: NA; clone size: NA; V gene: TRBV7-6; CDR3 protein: CASAYIGTDGRETQYF; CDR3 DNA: TGTGCCAGCGCTTACATAGGGACTGACGGAAGAGAGACCCAGTACTTC
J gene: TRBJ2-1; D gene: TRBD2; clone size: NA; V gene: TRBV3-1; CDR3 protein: CASSQAWKREANEQFF; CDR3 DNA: TGTGCCAGCAGCCAAGCTTGGAAGCGGGAGGCCAATGAGCAGTTCTTC
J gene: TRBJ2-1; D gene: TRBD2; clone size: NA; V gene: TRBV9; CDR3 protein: CASSLRWASGFEDEQFF; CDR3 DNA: TGTGCCAGCAGCCTTAGATGGGCTAGCGGGTTCGAAGATGAGCAGTTCTTC
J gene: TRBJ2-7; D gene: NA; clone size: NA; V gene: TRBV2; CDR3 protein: CASIQVFSYEQYF; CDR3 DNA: TGTGCCAGCATACAGGTTTTCTCCTACGAGCAGTACTTC
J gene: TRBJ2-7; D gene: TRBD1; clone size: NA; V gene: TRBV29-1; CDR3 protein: CSVRVGQGSYEQYF; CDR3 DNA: TGCAGCGTTCGGGTGGGACAGGGGTCCTACGAGCAGTACTTC
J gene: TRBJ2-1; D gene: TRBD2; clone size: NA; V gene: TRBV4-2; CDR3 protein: CASSQATGRGYNEQFF; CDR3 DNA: TGTGCCAGCAGCCAAGCGACCGGGAGGGGATACAATGAGCAGTTCTTC
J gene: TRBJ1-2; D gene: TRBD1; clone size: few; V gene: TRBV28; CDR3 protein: CASSSTGTYGYTF; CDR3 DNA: TGTGCCAGCAGTTCGACAGGGACCTATGGCTACACCTTC
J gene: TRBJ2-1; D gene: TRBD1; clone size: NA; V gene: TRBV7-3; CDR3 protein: CASSIGTEYNEQFF; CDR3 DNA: TGTGCCAGCAGCATCGGGACAGAATACAATGAGCAGTTCTTC
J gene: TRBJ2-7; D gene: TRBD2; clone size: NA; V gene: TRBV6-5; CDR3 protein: CASSYGGSMYEQYF; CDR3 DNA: TGTGCCAGCAGTTACGGCGGGAGTATGTACGAGCAGTACTTC
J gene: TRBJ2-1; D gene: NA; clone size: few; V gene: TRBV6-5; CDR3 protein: CASSHEMRGNEQFF; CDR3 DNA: TGTGCCAGCTCCCACGAGATGAGGGGGAATGAGCAGTTCTTC
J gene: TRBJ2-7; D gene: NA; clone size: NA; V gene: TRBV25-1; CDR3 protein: CASSERADSYEQYF; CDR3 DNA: TGTGCCAGCAGTGAACGGGCCGACTCCTACGAGCAGTACTTC
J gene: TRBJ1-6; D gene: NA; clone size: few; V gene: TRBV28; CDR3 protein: CASSTIRDGNSPLHF; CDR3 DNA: TGTGCCAGCAGTACAATCCGGGACGGAAATTCACCCCTCCACTTT
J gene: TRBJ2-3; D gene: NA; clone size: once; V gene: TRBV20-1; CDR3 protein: CSAPRRLKGLDTQYF; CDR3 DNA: TGCAGTGCACCACGCCGGCTTAAAGGTCTAGATACGCAGTATTTT
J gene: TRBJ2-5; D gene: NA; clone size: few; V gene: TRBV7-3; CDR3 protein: CASSLGGWQGQETQYF; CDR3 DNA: TGTGCCAGCAGCTTAGGGGGGTGGCAGGGGCAAGAGACCCAGTACTTC
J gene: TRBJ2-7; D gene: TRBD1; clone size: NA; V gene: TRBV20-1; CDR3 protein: CSARDPGQGGYEQYF; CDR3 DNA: TGCAGTGCTAGAGATCCGGGACAGGGAGGCTACGAGCAGTACTTC
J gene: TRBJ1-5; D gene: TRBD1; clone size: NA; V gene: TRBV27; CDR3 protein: CASSLQGGQPQHF; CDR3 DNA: TGTGCCAGCAGCTTACAGGGGGGTCAGCCCCAGCATTTT
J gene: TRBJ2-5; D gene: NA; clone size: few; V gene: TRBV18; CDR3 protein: CASSTIRGRQETQYF; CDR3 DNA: TGTGCCAGCTCTACCATCAGGGGTCGCCAAGAGACCCAGTACTTC
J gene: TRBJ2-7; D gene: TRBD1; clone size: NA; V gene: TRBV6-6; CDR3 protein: CASSPGTGPPGYF; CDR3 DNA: TGTGCCAGCAGTCCAGGGACAGGGCCCCCCGGGTACTTC
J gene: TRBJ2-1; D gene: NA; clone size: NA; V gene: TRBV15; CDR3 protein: CATSGQGGNEQFF; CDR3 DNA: TGTGCCACCAGCGGACAGGGAGGGAATGAGCAGTTCTTC
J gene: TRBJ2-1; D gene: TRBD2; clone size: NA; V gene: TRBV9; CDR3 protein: CASSVHPGLEGNEQFF; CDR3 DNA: TGTGCCAGCAGCGTTCACCCGGGACTAGAGGGCAATGAGCAGTTCTTC
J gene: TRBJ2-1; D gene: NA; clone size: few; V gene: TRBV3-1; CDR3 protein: CASSQDSVYNEQFF; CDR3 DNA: TGTGCCAGCAGCCAAGATTCAGTCTACAATGAGCAGTTCTTC